One sample yielded the 29 T cell receptor beta chains listed below, sequenced in a study of blood T cells in healthy people across ages (dated by TCRdb to 2013 to 2016). The library was generated by 5' RACE. This sample was sequenced with an Illumina HiSeq 2500. The second PCR ran for roughly 7 to 11 cycles and used a J-beta primer mix along with a sample-barcoded 5' primer. TCRdb reanalyzed the raw reads on its own, using fastp at Q25 for trimming and MiXCR for clone calling, and kept in-frame beta chains. Rows with a matching CDR3 protein are joined into one entry that keeps the most common DNA and genes. The sample table shows 1.5 million to 2 million distinct CDR3 sequences, and 28% are seen once. The ten largest clones take up less than 9.5% of the sample. Sequencing was done on a sample of blood. Receptors were obtained from a young woman in good health.

This chain uses TRBV9 with TRBJ2-7; TRBD1 might be the D (5 bases). Germline V CDR1 and CDR2: SGDLS, YYNGEE. This CDR3 has 14 amino acids. Trimming took off 0 bases at V and 7 bases at J, with 14 bases between the two ends. CDR3 amino acids: CASSVVSSAGEQYF. DNA of the CDR3: TGTGCCAGCAGCGTAGTCAGTTCCGCAGGGGAGCAGTACTTC.

The V call is TRBV6-2 or TRBV6-3, the J call TRBJ2-1; 8 nucleotides line up with TRBD1. Per the germline V gene, CDR1 is MNHEY and CDR2 is SVGEGT. V lost 5 bases and J lost 5; bases outside the gene matches: 5. The CDR3 consists of 14 residues. CDR3 in DNA: TGTGCCAGCAGTCCGGACAGGGACCACAATGAGCAGTTCTTC. It codes for CASSPDRDHNEQFF.

This clonotype was found a few times. V usage is TRBV6-6 and J usage is TRBJ2-7; TRBD2 is a possible D gene (7 bases). CDR1 is MNHNY, CDR2 SVGAGI, per germline (reference sequence). Trimming took 6 bases from V and 4 from J, leaving 16 bases between them. The CDR3 sequence is 14 residues long. The CDR3 sequence is CASSPGGGQYEQYF. The CDR3 coding sequence is TGTGCCAGCAGCCCTGGGGGGGGACAATACGAGCAGTACTTC.

This clonotype has a handful of counts. The CDR3 protein is CSRGPEVADTQYF. In DNA form, the CDR3 reads TGCAGTCGCGGCCCAGAGGTCGCAGATACGCAGTATTTT. The chain is built from TRBV20-1 and TRBJ2-3, with D hard to call. The CDR3 is made up of 13 amino acids. V was cut by 8 bases and J by 4 bases, with 16 bases left in between. Germline CDR1 is DFQATT and CDR2 is SNEGSKA (reference sequence).

This clonotype was detected many times. The rearrangement uses TRBV15 and TRBJ2-5; D unclear. The germline V and J ends were trimmed by 1 base and 4 bases, with 7 bases remaining between them. The CDR3 extends over 13 amino acids. Per germline, CDR1 LNHNV and CDR2 YYDKDF (reference sequence). CDR3 protein: CATSRVDRETQYF. DNA for the CDR3: TGTGCCACCAGCAGAGTTGATCGAGAGACCCAGTACTTC.

This clonotype was seen a few times. This chain connects TRBV4-1 to TRBJ1-2; 9 bases fit TRBD1. Germline V lookup: CDR1 MGHRA, CDR2 YSYEKL. The junction had 6 bases not matched to a gene; V was cut back by 1 base and J by 9 bases. There are 14 residues in the CDR3. CDR3 coding DNA: TGCGCCAGCAGCCAAGGGGGACAGGGTTTGAGCTACACCTTC. It encodes CASSQGGQGLSYTF.

This clonotype was detected many times. The rearrangement uses TRBV12-3 or TRBV12-4 and TRBJ1-5; D may be TRBD1 (5 bases). The V end lost 7 bases, the J end lost 0 bases, and 13 bases lay between the germline ends. This CDR3 has 15 residues. The CDR3 nucleotides read TGTGCCAGCACCCTGGGAGGGGCTAGCAATCAGCCCCAGCATTTT. It specifies CASTLGGASNQPQHF.

The gene calls are TRBV10-3 and TRBJ2-7; D call uncertain. Germline V gene sequence: CDR1 ENHRY, CDR2 SYGVKD. This CDR3 spans 14 amino acids. Trimming took 3 bases from V and 1 from J, leaving 10 bases between them. CDR3 DNA: TGTGCCATCAGTGAAGGAGCCGGATCCTACGAGCAGTACTTC. Encoded protein: CAISEGAGSYEQYF.

Worth noting for this clonotype: One end of the junction is discordant with germline, which a read error may explain. The chain couples TRBV28 to TRBJ2-7; D is possibly TRBD1 (7 bases). This CDR3 is built from 14 residues. CDR1 is MDHEN and CDR2 is SYDVKM in the germline V gene. CDR3: CASSFRQGGREQYF. CDR3 nucleotides: TGCGCCAGCAGTTTTCGACAGGGAGGAAGGGAGCAGTACTTC. The variable domain in full, with the rest retrieved from reference TRBV28 and TRBJ2-7, is DVKVTQSSRYLVKRTGEKVFLECVQDMDHENMFWYRQDPGLGLRLIYFSYDVKMKEKGDIPEGYSVSREKKERFSLILESASTNQTSMYLCASSFRQGGREQYFGPGTRLTVT.

As regards this clonotype: The junction and the germline gene differ at one end; a read error may be behind it. The chain joins TRBV24-1 to TRBJ1-2; the match to TRBD1 covers 10 bases. CDR1 is KGHDR, CDR2 SFDVKD, per germline. The CDR3 sequence is 18 residues long. CDR3 nucleotide sequence: TGTGCCGCCAGTGATTTGAGAGACAGGGGGCCTGAGGACCATGGCTACACCTTC. This gives the protein CAASDLRDRGPEDHGYTF.

This clonotype was counted a few times. The chain carries TRBV12-3 or TRBV12-4 and TRBJ2-7; D might be TRBD1 (6 bases). The CDR3 consists of 13 residues. Trimming took off 6 bases at V and 6 bases at J, with 15 bases between the two ends. The CDR3 protein is CASSLGQISEQYF. For the CDR3, the DNA is TGTGCCAGCAGCCTGGGACAAATAAGCGAGCAGTACTTC.

This sequence joins TRBV4-2 and TRBJ2-2, with 8 bases aligning to TRBD2. This CDR3 contains 14 residues. Per germline, CDR1 LGHNA and CDR2 YNFKEQ. Trimming removed 0 bases from V and 8 bases from J; junction bases left unmatched: 2. The CDR3 region has the DNA TGTGCCAGCAGCCAAGACCCTAGCGGGGGGGAGCTGTTTTTT. This gives the protein CASSQDPSGGELFF.

This chain uses TRBV9 with TRBJ1-2; the D gene is possibly TRBD1 (5 bases). Trimming removed 2 bases from V and 8 bases from J, with 19 bases in between. CDR3 length: 15 amino acids. Per the germline V gene, CDR1 is SGDLS and CDR2 is YYNGEE. This CDR3 reads CASSVTTIGDGGYTF. CDR3 coding DNA: TGTGCCAGCAGCGTTACGACGATAGGGGACGGCGGCTACACCTTC.

As for this clonotype: This may stem from a read error, because a much larger clone lies one nucleotide away. The CDR3 nucleotides are TGTGCCGGCAGCTTTACCGGGAGATATGGCTACACCTTC. It is translated as CAGSFTGRYGYTF. The genes are TRBV12-3 or TRBV12-4 and TRBJ1-2; D remains ambiguous. This CDR3 contains 13 residues.

This clonotype was picked up a small number of times. The chain carries TRBV12-3 or TRBV12-4 and TRBJ1-2; D not certain. CDR3 length: 14 residues. V was trimmed by 6 bases and J by 4 bases, leaving 15 bases between them. CDR3 amino acids: CASRTDGGSYGYTF. Written as DNA, the CDR3 is TGTGCCAGCAGAACTGACGGTGGGAGCTATGGCTACACCTTC.

The chain carries TRBV9 and TRBJ1-2; 10 bases are shared with TRBD1. CDR3 size: 18 residues. V lost 2 bases, J lost 2 bases, and 12 bases stayed unmatched. Germline V lookup: CDR1 SGDLS, CDR2 YYNGEE. CDR3 region: CASSVEDGRQGANYGYTF. Here the CDR3 DNA reads TGTGCCAGCAGCGTGGAGGATGGAAGACAGGGGGCGAACTATGGCTACACCTTC.

Concerning this clonotype itself: At one of its ends the junction is not consistent with the germline gene, which may arise from a read error. This chain connects TRBV20-1 to TRBJ1-5, with TRBD1 matching over 7 bases. Germline values: CDR1 DFQATT, CDR2 SNEGSKA (reference sequence). The CDR3 length is 13 residues. The CDR3 spells CSAGDRVDLPQHF. CDR3 coding DNA: TGCAGTGCTGGAGACAGGGTAGATTTGCCCCAGCATTTT.

This clonotype showed up just a few times. The CDR3 is CSARVAGHYEQYF. DNA of the CDR3: TGCAGTGCTAGAGTCGCGGGTCATTACGAGCAGTACTTC. The V call is TRBV20-1, the J call TRBJ2-7; perhaps TRBD2 as D (5 bases). V lost 1 base to trimming and J lost 4 bases, with 11 bases between them. This CDR3 spans 13 amino acids. In germline, CDR1 is DFQATT, CDR2 SNEGSKA (reference sequence).

This clonotype was found many times. The CDR3 is CASTPGVGPYEQYF. The CDR3 region has the DNA TGTGCCAGCACCCCCGGGGTAGGCCCCTACGAGCAGTACTTC. The chain carries TRBV9 and TRBJ2-7, with D perhaps matching TRBD2 (5 bases). Between the trimmed V and J ends, which lost 6 bases and 2 bases, there was a span of 15 bases. Germline V gene data show CDR1 as SGDLS and CDR2 as YYNGEE. CDR3 length equals 14 residues. The complete variable domain, with remaining parts taken from reference TRBV9 and TRBJ2-7, reads DSGVTQTPKHLITATGQRVTLRCSPRSGDLSVYWYQQSLDQGLQFLIQYYNGEERAKGNILERFSAQQFPDLHSELNLSSLELGDSALYFCASTPGVGPYEQYFGPGTRLTVT.

J is TRBJ2-2 and V is TRBV28; D call uncertain. The CDR3 runs to 14 residues. The germline V and J ends were trimmed by 5 bases and 6 bases, with 13 bases remaining between them. The germline gives CDR1 MDHEN, CDR2 SYDVKM. CDR3 sequence: CASSSPSLAGELFF. The CDR3 DNA reads TGTGCCAGCAGTAGCCCGAGTTTAGCCGGGGAGCTGTTTTTT.

This clonotype showed up just a few times. The chain is built from TRBV27 and TRBJ2-5, with D tentatively TRBD1 (5 bases). Trimming removed 6 bases at V and 5 bases at J, with 13 bases between. The CDR3 is made up of 13 amino acids. Germline V lookup: CDR1 MNHEY, CDR2 SMNVEV (reference sequence). The CDR3 bases are TGTGCCAGCAGCCCCAGGGTTTGGGAGACCCAGTACTTC. This codes for CASSPRVWETQYF.

This clonotype was seen only a few times. CDR3 protein: CASSDPSVGNEQFF. Written as DNA, the CDR3 is TGTGCCAGCAGTGACCCTAGCGTTGGCAATGAGCAGTTCTTC. The rearrangement links TRBV25-1 to TRBJ2-1; maybe TRBD2 (6 bases). Trimming removed 3 bases at V and 6 bases at J, with 12 bases between. This CDR3 is built from 14 residues. Germline assignment: CDR1 MGHDK and CDR2 SYGVNS.

This clonotype showed up just a few times. V gene TRBV4-1 combines with J gene TRBJ1-1; D unclear. Germline-derived CDR1 and CDR2 are MGHRA and YSYEKL. CDR3 length equals 16 residues. The V end was cut by 0 bases, the J end by 6 bases, with 17 bases between. The CDR3 region is CASSQDDSSADPEAFF. The DNA of the CDR3 is TGCGCCAGCAGCCAAGATGATAGTTCGGCTGACCCTGAAGCTTTCTTT.

The chain links TRBV11-2 to TRBJ2-7; D is uncertain. Deletions cut 4 bases from V and 6 bases from J, with 13 bases between. Germline lookup yields CDR1 SGHAT and CDR2 FQNNGV. The length of the CDR3 is 13 residues. The CDR3 loop reads CASSYSTESEQYF. The CDR3 DNA reads TGTGCCAGCAGCTACTCGACCGAGTCCGAGCAGTACTTC.

This clonotype was counted at least ten times. The chain joins TRBV20-1 to TRBJ1-5, with 8 bases lining up with TRBD1. The CDR3 has 14 residues. Losses at the gene ends were 6 bases for V and 6 bases for J; bases not matched to a gene: 10. Germline assignment: CDR1 DFQATT and CDR2 SNEGSKA (reference sequence). Here the CDR3 reads CSALQGGFFQPQHF. The DNA for the CDR3 is TGCAGTGCACTACAGGGGGGGTTCTTTCAGCCCCAGCATTTT.

The V gene is TRBV18, the J gene TRBJ1-1, with D perhaps TRBD1 (5 bases). The CDR3 loop spans 13 amino acids. The germline gives CDR1 KGHSH, CDR2 LQKENI. The V gene lost 5 bases and the J gene lost 7 bases, with 14 bases spanning the gap. The DNA of the CDR3 is TGTGCCAGCTCATCCCAGGACGGGGGTGAAGCTTTCTTT. This translates into CASSSQDGGEAFF.

The table lists this clonotype with a few counts. The CDR3 nucleotides read TGTGCCAGCTCACCAGAGGCAGGGAACGGCTACACCTTC. It specifies CASSPEAGNGYTF. The genes are TRBV18 and TRBJ1-2, with D tentatively TRBD1 (5 bases). CDR1 and CDR2 from the germline V gene are KGHSH and LQKENI. The CDR3 is made up of 13 amino acids. Trimming removed 2 bases from V and 8 bases from J, with 12 bases in between.

The rearrangement joins TRBV4-2 to TRBJ1-3; D uncertain. V was shortened by 1 base and J by 3 bases, with 10 bases between the two germline ends. The CDR3 contains 15 residues. Germline values: CDR1 LGHNA, CDR2 YNFKEQ. For the CDR3, the DNA is TGTGCCAGCAGCCAAGTGATTAGGGATGGAAACACCATATATTTT. This sequence encodes CASSQVIRDGNTIYF.

Concerning this clonotype: This may be a read error: a much more frequent sequence differs by one nucleotide. The CDR3: CSVDRQGGIDEQFF. Written as DNA, the CDR3 is TGCAGCGTTGATCGACAGGGGGGGATCGATGAGCAGTTCTTC. The chain has TRBV29-1 and TRBJ2-1; 9 bases map to TRBD1. Trimming removed 3 bases from V and 8 bases from J; junction bases left unmatched: 8. Per germline, CDR1 SQVTM and CDR2 ANQGSEA. There are 14 residues in the CDR3.